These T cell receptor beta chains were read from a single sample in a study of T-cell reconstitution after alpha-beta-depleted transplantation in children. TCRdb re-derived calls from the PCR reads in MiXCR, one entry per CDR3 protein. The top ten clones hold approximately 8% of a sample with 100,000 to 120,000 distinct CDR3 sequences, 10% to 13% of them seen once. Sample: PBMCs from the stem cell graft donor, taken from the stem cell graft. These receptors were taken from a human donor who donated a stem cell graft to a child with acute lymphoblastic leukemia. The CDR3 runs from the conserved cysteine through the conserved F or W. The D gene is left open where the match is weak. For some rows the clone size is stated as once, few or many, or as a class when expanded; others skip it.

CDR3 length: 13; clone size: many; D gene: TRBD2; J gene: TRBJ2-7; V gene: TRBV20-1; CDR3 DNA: TGCAGTGCTCCAGCGGGATTAGCCTACGAGCAGTACTTC; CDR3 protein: CSAPAGLAYEQYF
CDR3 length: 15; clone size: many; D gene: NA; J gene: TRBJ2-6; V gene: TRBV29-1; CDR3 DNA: TGCAGCGTTGACGCAGGTGTCACTGGGGCCAACGTCCTGACTTTC; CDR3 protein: CSVDAGVTGANVLTF
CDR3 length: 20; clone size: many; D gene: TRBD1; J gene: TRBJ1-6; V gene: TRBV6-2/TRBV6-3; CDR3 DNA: TGTGCCAGCAGTTCCCACTCCCGGACAGGGGGCGCAAAGGGAAATTCACCCCTCCACTTT; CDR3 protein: CASSSHSRTGGAKGNSPLHF
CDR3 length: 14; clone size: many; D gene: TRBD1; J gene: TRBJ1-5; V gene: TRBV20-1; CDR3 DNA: TGCAGTGCTAGAGCGGGACAGGGGCATCAGCCCCAGCATTTT; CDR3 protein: CSARAGQGHQPQHF
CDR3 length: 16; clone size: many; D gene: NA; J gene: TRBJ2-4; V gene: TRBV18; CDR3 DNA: TGTGCCAGCTCCCTCCTGGGACGGCTAGCCAAAAACATTCAGTACTTC; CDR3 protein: CASSLLGRLAKNIQYF
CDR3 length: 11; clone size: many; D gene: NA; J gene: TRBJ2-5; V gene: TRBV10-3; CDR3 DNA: TGTGCCATCAGTGATTCGGCGACCCAGTACTTC; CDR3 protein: CAISDSATQYF
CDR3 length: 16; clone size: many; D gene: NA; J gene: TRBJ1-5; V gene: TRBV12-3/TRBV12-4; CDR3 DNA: TGTGCCAGCAGTTTAGAGGGCAGTCGAGGTGTTCAGCCCCAGCATTTT; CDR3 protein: CASSLEGSRGVQPQHF
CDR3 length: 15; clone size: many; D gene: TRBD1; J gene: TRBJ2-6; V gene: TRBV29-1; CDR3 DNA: TGCAGCGTTGGGACAGGGGAATCTGGGGCCAACGTCCTGACTTTC; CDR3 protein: CSVGTGESGANVLTF
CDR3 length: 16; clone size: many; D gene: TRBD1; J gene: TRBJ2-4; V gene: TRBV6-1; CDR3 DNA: TGTGCCAGCAGCAGTCAGGGGGCGCTGACCAAAAACATTCAGTACTTC; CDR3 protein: CASSSQGALTKNIQYF
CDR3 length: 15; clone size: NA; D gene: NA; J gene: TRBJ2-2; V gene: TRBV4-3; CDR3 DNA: TGCGCCAGCAGTTCCGGGACGGAGAACACCGGGGAGCTGTTTTTT; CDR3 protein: CASSSGTENTGELFF
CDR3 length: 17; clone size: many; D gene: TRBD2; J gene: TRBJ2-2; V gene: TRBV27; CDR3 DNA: TGTGCCAGCAGTTTATCGAGTCCCGCTAGCGGGAGGGGGGAGCTGTTTTTT; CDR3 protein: CASSLSSPASGRGELFF
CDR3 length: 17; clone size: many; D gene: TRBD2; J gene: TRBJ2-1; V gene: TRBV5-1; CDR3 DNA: TGCGCCAGCAGCTTGATCCCAGTGGGAGGGCCCTACAATGAGCAGTTCTTC; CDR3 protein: CASSLIPVGGPYNEQFF
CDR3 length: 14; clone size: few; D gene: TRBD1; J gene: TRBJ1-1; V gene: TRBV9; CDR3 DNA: TGTGCCAGCAGCGTCACAGGGGGCGCGGGAGGAGCTTTCTTT; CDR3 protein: CASSVTGGAGGAFF